The rows below give T cell receptor beta chains drawn from one sample of a study of T cell responses to AZD1222 COVID-19 vaccine. Only in-frame clones appear in the TCRdb table, and some are missing; sequencing was by immunoSEQ multiplex PCR. The repertoire holds roughly 100,000 clones, with 85% to 90% as singletons. This specimen consisted of peripheral blood, obtained on day 0 of AZD1222 vaccination. These receptors were obtained from an adult in good health. Both conserved end residues are part of each CDR3. D genes are given only for firm matches. Size tells how often a clone was seen (once, few, many) or the class of an expanded clone, and some rows leave it out.

D gene,clone size,V gene,J gene,CDR3 protein,CDR3 DNA
NA,NA,TRBV20-1,TRBJ1-4,CSAGLNEKLFF,TGCAGTGCTGGGCTTAATGAAAAACTGTTTTTT
TRBD2,NA,TRBV5-1,TRBJ2-3,CASSQGLASDTQYF,TGCGCCAGCAGCCAGGGACTAGCTTCCGATACGCAGTATTTT
NA,NA,TRBV6-5,TRBJ1-2,CASRPAGTNYGYTF,TGTGCCAGCAGACCTGCAGGGACAAACTATGGCTACACCTTC
NA,NA,TRBV30,TRBJ1-1,CAWYQGTWTEAFF,TGTGCCTGGTACCAGGGGACGTGGACTGAAGCTTTCTTT
NA,NA,TRBV5-3,TRBJ2-3,CARSLAGSGIGTDTQYF,TGTGCCAGAAGCTTGGCAGGGTCAGGGATCGGCACAGATACGCAGTATTTT
NA,NA,TRBV4-3,TRBJ2-1,CASSQEELGQLIF,TGCGCCAGCAGCCAAGAGGAGCTAGGACAGTTGATCTTC
NA,once,TRBV7-8,TRBJ1-6,CASSPISSYNSPLHF,TGTGCCAGCAGCCCGATCAGCTCCTATAATTCACCCCTCCACTTT
NA,NA,TRBV20-1,TRBJ2-5,CSAEYQETQYF,TGCAGTGCAGAATACCAAGAGACCCAGTACTTC
TRBD1,NA,TRBV5-1,TRBJ1-2,CASSLEGARNYGYTF,TGCGCCAGCAGCTTGGAGGGGGCCCGCAACTATGGCTACACCTTC
TRBD2,NA,TRBV7-2,TRBJ2-3,CASSLGTSGGAADTQYF,TGTGCCAGCAGCTTGGGGACTAGCGGGGGGGCTGCAGATACGCAGTATTTT
NA,NA,TRBV5-1,TRBJ2-1,CASSLNRVGEQFF,TGCGCCAGCAGCTTGAACAGGGTGGGTGAGCAGTTCTTC
NA,NA,TRBV4-1,TRBJ1-1,CASSTPLGGPHAEAFF,TGCGCCAGCAGCACCCCACTCGGCGGCCCCCACGCTGAAGCTTTCTTT
NA,NA,TRBV19,TRBJ1-5,CASSIIRGTNQPQHF,TGTGCCAGTAGTATAATCCGGGGTACCAATCAGCCCCAGCATTTT
NA,NA,TRBV18,TRBJ1-5,CASSPQSGGDQPQHF,TGTGCCAGCTCACCACAAAGTGGTGGGGATCAGCCCCAGCATTTT
NA,NA,TRBV6-6,TRBJ1-3,CASSRDIQGFSGNTIYF,TGTGCCAGCAGTCGGGACATCCAGGGTTTCTCTGGAAACACCATATATTTT